Following are 32 T cell receptor beta chains from one sample sequenced in a study of cytomegalovirus exposure and HLA in healthy donors. The PCR made use of 60 Vbeta and 13 Jbeta primers. The method was immunoSEQ multiplex PCR; TCRdb's version includes in-frame clones alone and lacks a portion of them. The repertoire holds around 130,000 clones, with approximately 86% as singletons. Sequencing input: PBMCs. These receptors were collected from a woman between 40 and 55 years old in good health and CMV-seronegative.

This chain connects TRBV6-5 to TRBJ2-7; D may be TRBD2 (5 bases). CDR1 is MNHEY and CDR2 is SVGAGI in the germline V gene. The CDR3 length is 15 residues. With 8 bases removed from V and 6 bases from J, the gap between germline ends came to 23 bases. The CDR3 spells CASRIVEGLPTEQYF. As DNA, the CDR3 is TGTGCCAGCCGCATCGTTGAGGGCCTTCCGACCGAGCAGTACTTC.

The rearrangement joins TRBV5-5 to TRBJ2-7, with a tentative D call TRBD1 (5 bases). The CDR3 is made up of 16 amino acids. V was trimmed by 0 bases and J by 1 base, leaving 14 bases between them. Germline V CDR1 and CDR2: SGHKS, YYEKEE (reference sequence). The CDR3 reads CASSLGVGPPSYEQYF. The CDR3, as DNA: TGTGCCAGCAGCTTGGGAGTGGGGCCGCCTTCCTACGAGCAGTACTTC.

The rearrangement joins TRBV7-9 to TRBJ2-5, with 16 bases matching TRBD2. The germline CDR1 and CDR2 sequences are SEHNR and FQNEAQ (reference sequence). Germline trimming cut 5 bases from V and 5 bases from J; bases unmatched to any gene: 5. This CDR3 region has 16 residues. In DNA, the CDR3 is TGTGCCAGCAGCCGCCCGGGACTAGCGGGAGGGGAGACCCAGTACTTC. Translating it yields CASSRPGLAGGETQYF.

The genes are TRBV6-5 and TRBJ1-4; the D gene is possibly TRBD1 (6 bases). Per the germline V gene, CDR1 is MNHEY and CDR2 is SVGAGI. This CDR3 comprises 13 residues. The germline V and J ends were trimmed by 6 bases and 11 bases, with 16 bases remaining between them. The CDR3 sequence is CASSRVSGEKLFF. The CDR3 coding sequence is TGTGCCAGCAGCCGGGTCTCAGGGGAGAAACTGTTTTTT.

This chain links TRBV27 with TRBJ2-7; D is perhaps TRBD2 (6 bases). Germline loops: CDR1 MNHEY, CDR2 SMNVEV (reference sequence). V gave up 3 bases and J gave up 0 bases, with 9 bases separating them. The CDR3 length is 14 residues. In nucleotides, the CDR3 is TGTGCCAGCAGTTTCCGGGGGTTCTCCTACGAGCAGTACTTC. It translates to CASSFRGFSYEQYF.

The genes are TRBV29-1 and TRBJ2-5, with 9 bases that match TRBD2. The CDR3 extends over 15 amino acids. After removal of 6 bases from V and 5 bases from J, the junction contained 13 bases not matched to a gene. Germline-derived CDR1 and CDR2 are SQVTM and ANQGSEA. The CDR3 DNA reads TGCAGCGTACATCGTGGGACTAGCTCGAGGGAGACCCAGTACTTC. It yields the protein CSVHRGTSSRETQYF.

The genes are TRBV29-1 and TRBJ2-1; 9 positions agree with TRBD2. This CDR3 is built from 13 residues. The germline gives CDR1 SQVTM, CDR2 ANQGSEA. J gave up 7 bases and V 4 bases, and 5 bases lay outside the gene matches. CDR3 sequence reads: CSVVGGRENEQFF. The CDR3 nucleotides read TGCAGCGTTGTGGGCGGGAGGGAAAATGAGCAGTTCTTC.

This chain joins TRBV7-9 and TRBJ2-5, with TRBD1 matching over 7 bases. The assigned J gene may be wrong: the sequence end matches TRBJ2-7 better. Germline lookup yields CDR1 SEHNR and CDR2 FQNEAQ (reference sequence). The CDR3 consists of 13 residues. In nucleotides, the CDR3 is TGTGCCAGCAGCCGACAGGGCTCCTACGAGCAGTACTTC. As protein: CASSRQGSYEQYF.

The V call is TRBV10-3, the J call TRBJ1-2; TRBD1 aligns across 9 bases. Germline CDR1 reads ENHRY; CDR2 reads SYGVKD. The junction had 4 bases not matched to a gene; V was cut back by 10 bases and J by 1 base. This CDR3 region has 13 residues. CDR3 DNA sequence: TGTGCCACCGGGACAGGGAGTAACTATGGCTACACCTTC. Protein: CATGTGSNYGYTF.

V and J are TRBV28 and TRBJ1-5; 10 bases fit TRBD1. The CDR3 covers 14 residues. Germline V gives CDR1 MDHEN, CDR2 SYDVKM. With V trimmed by 3 bases and J by 7 bases, 3 bases remained unmatched. CDR3 residues: CASSLGTGVQPQHF. CDR3 DNA sequence: TGTGCCAGCAGTTTGGGGACAGGGGTACAGCCCCAGCATTTT.

The DNA for the CDR3 is TGTGCCAGCAGCCTACGGACTTATGCTTTCTTT. This codes for CASSLRTYAFF. The rearrangement joins TRBV7-2 to TRBJ1-1; D uncertain. V lost 5 bases and J lost 11, with 12 bases in between. Germline values: CDR1 SGHTA, CDR2 FQGNSA. The CDR3 consists of 11 residues.

The J gene is TRBJ2-3, the V gene TRBV5-4, with D tentatively TRBD1 (6 bases). The CDR3 is made up of 15 amino acids. Germline CDR1 is SGHNT and CDR2 is YYREEE (reference sequence). V lost 4 bases and J lost 2, with 14 bases in between. This CDR3 is CASSLNRVITDTQYF. The CDR3 region has the DNA TGTGCCAGCAGCCTAAACAGGGTTATCACAGATACGCAGTATTTT.

This rearrangement joins TRBV10-3 to TRBJ1-1, with 9 bases matching TRBD1. The germline CDR1 and CDR2 sequences are ENHRY and SYGVKD. The V gene end was trimmed by 6 bases and the J gene end by 1 base; junction bases not matched to a gene: 6. This CDR3 has 15 residues. The CDR3 nucleotides read TGTGCCATCAGATCGCTGGGACAGGGGAACACTGAAGCTTTCTTT. Residues: CAIRSLGQGNTEAFF.

The V and J genes are TRBV7-2 and TRBJ2-1; a weak D match, TRBD1 (5 bases). Germline V gene data show CDR1 as SGHTA and CDR2 as FQGNSA. V was pared by 1 base and J by 6 bases, with 13 bases between. CDR3 size: 15 residues. CDR3 amino acids: CASSLVAGLGNEQFF. Here the CDR3 DNA reads TGTGCCAGCAGCTTAGTCGCAGGGTTAGGCAATGAGCAGTTCTTC.

This clone was found a few times. J is TRBJ2-5 and V is TRBV9; 13 bases match TRBD2. The ends lost 0 bases at V and 5 bases at J; junction bases unmatched: 4. The CDR3 has 16 residues. Germline V gene sequence: CDR1 SGDLS, CDR2 YYNGEE. The CDR3 sequence is CASSVALAGGRETQYF. In DNA, the CDR3 is TGTGCCAGCAGCGTAGCACTAGCGGGAGGGAGGGAGACCCAGTACTTC.

V gene TRBV2 combines with J gene TRBJ2-7; TRBD1 matches at 7 bases. CDR1 SNHLY and CDR2 FYNNEI come from the germline V gene. Trimming took 8 bases from V and 8 from J; bases not matched to a gene: 6. The CDR3 loop spans 11 amino acids. CDR3 region: CASGDSPKQYF. The DNA for the CDR3 is TGTGCCAGCGGGGACAGCCCAAAGCAGTACTTC.

The chain uses TRBV6-5 and TRBJ2-7; D unclear. The V gene lost 0 bases and the J gene lost 7 bases, with 7 bases spanning the gap. The germline V gene encodes CDR1 MNHEY and CDR2 SVGAGI. The CDR3 sequence is 12 residues long. This CDR3 is CASSYSTREQYF. The CDR3 coding sequence is TGTGCCAGCAGTTACTCGACGAGGGAGCAGTACTTC.

The chain uses TRBV29-1 and TRBJ2-7, with 7 bases aligning to TRBD2. Looked up from germline, CDR1 is SQVTM and CDR2 is ANQGSEA. J lost 6 bases, V lost 3 bases, and 8 bases had no gene match. The CDR3 is made up of 13 amino acids. The CDR3 loop is CSVDAGAKREQYF. CDR3 nucleotide sequence: TGCAGCGTTGATGCGGGAGCGAAGCGCGAGCAGTACTTC.

The chain is built from TRBV9 and TRBJ2-1, with a weak D call TRBD2 (5 bases). The CDR3 has 15 amino acids. V lost 4 bases, J lost 0 bases, and 11 bases lay in between. Per the germline V gene, CDR1 is SGDLS and CDR2 is YYNGEE. Here the CDR3 reads CASSQTGSSYNEQFF. The CDR3 nucleotides read TGTGCCAGCAGCCAGACGGGGAGCTCCTACAATGAGCAGTTCTTC. The whole variable domain, filled in from reference TRBV9 and TRBJ2-1, reads DSGVTQTPKHLITATGQRVTLRCSPRSGDLSVYWYQQSLDQGLQFLIQYYNGEERAKGNILERFSAQQFPDLHSELNLSSLELGDSALYFCASSQTGSSYNEQFFGPGTRLTVL.

A note on this clone: The identical CDR3 is also encoded by other nucleotide sequences in the sample. This chain uses TRBV27 with TRBJ2-2; no clear D. This CDR3 has 16 amino acids. Trimming removed 9 bases from V and 5 bases from J, with 22 bases in between. Germline-derived CDR1 and CDR2 are MNHEY and SMNVEV (reference sequence). CDR3 coding DNA: TGTGCCAGTAGAGGCCGGCTTAGGAGCCCGACCGGGGAGCTGTTTTTT. It is translated as CASRGRLRSPTGELFF.

The gene calls are TRBV27 and TRBJ1-5, with 9 nucleotides matching TRBD1. CDR1 is MNHEY and CDR2 is SMNVEV in the germline V gene (reference sequence). V was pared by 8 bases and J by 5 bases, with 10 bases of the junction left unmatched. The CDR3 runs to 15 residues. CDR3 region: CASLKDRGSDQPQHF. The CDR3 bases are TGTGCCAGCCTTAAGGACAGGGGAAGCGATCAGCCCCAGCATTTT.

J is TRBJ2-5 and V is TRBV15; 7 bases fit TRBD2. The J call could be wrong; TRBJ2-7 is a better fit for the DNA end. The CDR3 loop spans 17 amino acids. Germline CDR1 reads LNHNV; CDR2 reads YYDKDF (reference sequence). Here the CDR3 reads CATSRDSPGWGGYEQYF. CDR3 in DNA: TGTGCCACCAGCAGAGATTCCCCTGGTTGGGGGGGCTACGAGCAGTACTTC.

The CDR3 coding sequence is TGCGCCAGCAGCCCGACGGGAACTACGCGGGAGCAGTACTTC. Translating it yields CASSPTGTTREQYF. The chain joins TRBV5-1 to TRBJ2-7, with D maybe TRBD2 (5 bases). V was cut by 4 bases and J by 7 bases, with 18 bases left in between. Germline V gives CDR1 SGHRS, CDR2 YFSETQ. CDR3 length equals 14 residues.

The V gene is TRBV21-1, the J gene TRBJ2-5; TRBD1, the table's D call, was not compared with the DNA. TRBV21-1 counts as a pseudogene. CDR3 size: 14 residues. The CDR3 sequence is CASTNPTEKETQYF. CDR3 nucleotide sequence: TGTGCCAGCACGAATCCCACAGAGAAAGAGACCCAGTACTTC.

V usage is TRBV13 and J usage is TRBJ2-1; possibly TRBD2 for D (6 bases). Trimming took off 3 bases at V and 4 bases at J, with 10 bases between the two ends. CDR3 length equals 14 residues. Germline V gene sequence: CDR1 PRHDT, CDR2 FYEKMQ (reference sequence). CDR3 coding DNA: TGTGCCAGCAGCTTGCCTAGCGCGTACAATGAGCAGTTCTTC. This codes for CASSLPSAYNEQFF.

The chain carries TRBV9 and TRBJ1-2; 7 bases align to TRBD1. V dropped 4 bases and J dropped 2; count of bases not matched to a gene: 5. The CDR3 sequence is 14 residues long. Germline V CDR1 and CDR2: SGDLS, YYNGEE. The CDR3 protein is CASSSSTGNYGYTF. The CDR3 DNA reads TGTGCCAGCAGCTCATCGACAGGGAACTATGGCTACACCTTC.

To note about this clone: One junction end disagrees with the germline gene, perhaps due to a read error. CDR3 protein: CASSLGKGNTEAFF. CDR3 bases: TGTGCCAGCAGCTTAGGAAAGGGGAACACTGAGGCTTTCTTT. The V call is TRBV13, the J call TRBJ1-1; tentative D call: TRBD1 (5 bases). Germline CDR1 is PRHDT and CDR2 is FYEKMQ (reference sequence). There are 14 residues in the CDR3.

The chain joins TRBV10-3 to TRBJ1-2; 7 positions agree with TRBD1. Unmatched junction bases numbered 3, after V lost 6 bases and J lost 8 bases. This CDR3 comprises 11 residues. Germline CDR1 ENHRY, CDR2 SYGVKD. The DNA of the CDR3 is TGTGCCATCAGGAGACAGGGAGGCTACACCTTC. It translates to CAIRRQGGYTF.

This chain links TRBV28 with TRBJ1-5, with 7 bases that match TRBD1. This CDR3 spans 13 amino acids. Germline CDR1 and CDR2: MDHEN and SYDVKM. The junction had 4 bases not matched to a gene; V was cut back by 4 bases and J by 7 bases. As DNA, the CDR3 is TGTGCCAGCAGTTCTCTAGGGGGCCAGCCCCAGCATTTT. This codes for CASSSLGGQPQHF.

The chain has TRBV30 and TRBJ2-5; weak D call: TRBD2 (6 bases). The CDR3 has 14 residues. Germline V gene data show CDR1 as GTSNPN and CDR2 as SVGIG (reference sequence). V lost 0 bases, J lost 4 bases, and 12 bases lay in between. CDR3 region: CAWSVPGTLETQYF. The CDR3 DNA is TGTGCCTGGAGTGTCCCAGGGACTCTAGAGACCCAGTACTTC.

The J gene is TRBJ1-4, the V gene TRBV12-1; TRBD1, the table's D call, was not compared with the DNA. TRBV12-1 is recorded as a pseudogene. The CDR3 runs to 17 residues. Written as DNA, the CDR3 is TGTCCCCAGGGGGGGGGACAGGGGCTAAAGGGGAATGAAAAACTGTTTTTT. Residues: CPQGGGQGLKGNEKLFF.

The sample holds one count of this clone. The conserved phenylalanine or tryptophan normally closing the CDR3 is absent here, so this likely arose from a read error. The chain combines TRBV5-1 with TRBJ2-7; no firm D call. This CDR3 has 15 residues. Germline V gene data show CDR1 as SGHRS and CDR2 as YFSETQ. Trimming removed 0 bases from V and 0 bases from J, with 10 bases in between. CDR3 DNA sequence: TGCGCCAGCAGCTTGGGGAACGTAGACTCCTACGAGCAGTACCTC. It is translated as CASSLGNVDSYEQYL.